The entry below describes one T cell receptor (beta chain). No antigen is known for it. This entry comes from a study of cytomegalovirus exposure and HLA in healthy donors. Overall study findings and caveats: Listed as cytomegalovirus-associated were over 150 TCR beta chains.

Clones were sequenced by immunoSEQ multiplex PCR, and TCRdb holds only the in-frame ones, with some missing. The table includes 150,000 to 200,000 clones, 86% detected once. This CDR3 is 15 amino acids long. V shed 4 bases and J shed 5 bases, with 18 bases lying between them. The germline gives CDR1 SGDLS, CDR2 YYNGEE. This sequence originates from a woman between 18 and 30 years old in good health and CMV-seronegative. Sequencing was carried out using PBMCs. The chain has TRBV9 and TRBJ2-5, with TRBD2 as a possible D gene (8 bases). The CDR3 nucleotides read TGTGCCAGCAGCCTTACGGGAGGGGGCCGGGAGACCCAGTACTTC. Its protein is CASSLTGGGRETQYF.